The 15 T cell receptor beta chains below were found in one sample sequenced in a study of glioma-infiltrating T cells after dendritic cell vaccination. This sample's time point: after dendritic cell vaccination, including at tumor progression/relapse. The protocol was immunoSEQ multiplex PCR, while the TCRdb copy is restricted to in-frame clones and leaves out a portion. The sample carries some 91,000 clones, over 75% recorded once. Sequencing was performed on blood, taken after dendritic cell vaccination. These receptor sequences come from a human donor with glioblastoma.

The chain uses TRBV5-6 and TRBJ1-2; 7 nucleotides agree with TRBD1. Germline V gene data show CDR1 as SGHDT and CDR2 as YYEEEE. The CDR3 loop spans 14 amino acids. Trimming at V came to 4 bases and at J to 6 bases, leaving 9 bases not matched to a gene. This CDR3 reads CASSPRQGFHGYTF. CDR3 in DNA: TGTGCCAGCAGCCCCCGACAGGGATTTCATGGCTACACCTTC.

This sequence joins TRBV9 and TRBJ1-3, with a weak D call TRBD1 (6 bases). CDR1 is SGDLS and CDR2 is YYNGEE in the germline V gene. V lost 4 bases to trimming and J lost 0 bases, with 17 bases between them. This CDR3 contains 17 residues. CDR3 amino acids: CASSSPRGGYSGNTIYF. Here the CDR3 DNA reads TGTGCCAGCAGCTCACCCCGAGGGGGATACTCTGGAAACACCATATATTTT.

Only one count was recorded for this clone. The CDR3 protein is CASSFWATSSYNEQFF. The CDR3 bases are TGTGCCAGCAGCTTTTGGGCCACAAGCTCCTACAATGAGCAGTTCTTC. The chain links TRBV5-6 to TRBJ2-1; D remains ambiguous. From germline, CDR1 is SGHDT and CDR2 YYEEEE. V lost 2 bases to trimming and J lost 0 bases, with 12 bases between them. CDR3 size: 16 residues.

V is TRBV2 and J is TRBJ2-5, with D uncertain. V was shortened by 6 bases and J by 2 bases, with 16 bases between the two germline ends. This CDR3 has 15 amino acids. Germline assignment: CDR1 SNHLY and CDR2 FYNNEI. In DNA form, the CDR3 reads TGTGCCAGCAGGAATTTATGGTCTAGTCAAGAGACCCAGTACTTC. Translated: CASRNLWSSQETQYF. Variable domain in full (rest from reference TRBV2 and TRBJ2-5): EPEVTQTPSHQVTQMGQEVILRCVPISNHLYFYWYRQILGQKVEFLVSFYNNEISEKSEIFDDQFSVERPDGSNFTLKIRSTKLEDSAMYFCASRNLWSSQETQYFGPGTRLLVL.

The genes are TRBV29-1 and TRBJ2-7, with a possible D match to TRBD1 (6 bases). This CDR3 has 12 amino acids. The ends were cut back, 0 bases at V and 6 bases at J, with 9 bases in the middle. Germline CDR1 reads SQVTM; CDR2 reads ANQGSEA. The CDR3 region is CSVEDDRSEQYV. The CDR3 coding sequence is TGCAGCGTTGAAGATGACAGGTCCGAGCAGTACGTC.

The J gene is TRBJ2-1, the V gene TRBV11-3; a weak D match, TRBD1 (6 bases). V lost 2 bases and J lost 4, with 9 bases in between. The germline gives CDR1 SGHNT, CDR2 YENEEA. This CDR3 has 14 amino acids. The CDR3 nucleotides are TGTGCCAGCAGCTTACAGGGGAAATACAATGAGCAGTTCTTC. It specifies CASSLQGKYNEQFF. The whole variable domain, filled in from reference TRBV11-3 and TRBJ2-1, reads EAGVVQSPRYKIIEKKQPVAFWCNPISGHNTLYWYLQNLGQGPELLIRYENEEAVDDSQLPKDRFSAERLKGVDSTLKIQPAELGDSAVYLCASSLQGKYNEQFFGPGTRLTVL.

The CDR3 sequence: CASSYHGQETQYF. CDR3 sequence (DNA): TGTGCCAGCAGTTATCACGGCCAAGAGACCCAGTACTTC. The chain carries TRBV25-1 and TRBJ2-5, with D hard to call. V was trimmed by 5 bases and J by 1 base, leaving 8 bases between them. CDR3 length: 13 residues. Germline-derived CDR1 and CDR2 are MGHDK and SYGVNS.

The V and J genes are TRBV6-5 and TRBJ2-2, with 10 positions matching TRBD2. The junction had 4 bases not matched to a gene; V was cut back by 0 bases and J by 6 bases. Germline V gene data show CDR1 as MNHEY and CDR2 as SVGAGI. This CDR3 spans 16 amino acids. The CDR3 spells CASSYSFSGRAGELFF. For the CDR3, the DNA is TGTGCCAGCAGTTACTCGTTCAGCGGGAGGGCCGGGGAGCTGTTTTTT.

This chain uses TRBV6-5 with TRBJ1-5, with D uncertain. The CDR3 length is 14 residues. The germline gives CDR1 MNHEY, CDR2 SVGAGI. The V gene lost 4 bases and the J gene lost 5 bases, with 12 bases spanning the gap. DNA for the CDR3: TGTGCCAGCAGTTTGGGGTGGAGGGATCAGCCCCAGCATTTT. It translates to CASSLGWRDQPQHF.

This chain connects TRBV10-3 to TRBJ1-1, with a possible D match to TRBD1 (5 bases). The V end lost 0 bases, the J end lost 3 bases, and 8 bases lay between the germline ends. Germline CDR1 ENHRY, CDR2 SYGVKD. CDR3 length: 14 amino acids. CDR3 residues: CAISESPRDTEAFF. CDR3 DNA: TGTGCCATCAGTGAGTCGCCCAGGGACACTGAAGCTTTCTTT.

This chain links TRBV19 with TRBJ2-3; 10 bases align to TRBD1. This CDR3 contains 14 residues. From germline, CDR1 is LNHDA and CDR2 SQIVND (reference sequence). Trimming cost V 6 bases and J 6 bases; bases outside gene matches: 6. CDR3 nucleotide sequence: TGTGCCAGTAGGCGGACAGGGGGAATCGATACGCAGTATTTT. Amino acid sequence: CASRRTGGIDTQYF.

The CDR3 loop is CASSTTGDLNTGELFF. The CDR3 DNA follows: TGTGCCAGCAGTACAACAGGTGATTTGAACACCGGGGAGCTGTTTTTT. This chain joins TRBV11-1 and TRBJ2-2; the D gene is possibly TRBD1 (5 bases). The CDR3 spans 16 residues. Trimming shortened V by 6 bases and J by 1 base, and 15 bases separated the two germline ends. CDR1 and CDR2 (germline): SGHAT, FQDESV (reference sequence).

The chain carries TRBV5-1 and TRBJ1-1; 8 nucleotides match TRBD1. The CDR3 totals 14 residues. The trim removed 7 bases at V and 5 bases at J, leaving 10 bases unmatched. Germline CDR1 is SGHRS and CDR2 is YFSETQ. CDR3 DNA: TGCGCCAGCTATGAAACAGGGGGAGGGACTGAAGCTTTCTTT. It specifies CASYETGGGTEAFF.

The chain's CDR3 is CASSLPGENYGYTF. The CDR3 nucleotides are TGTGCCAGCAGCTTACCAGGGGAGAACTATGGCTACACCTTC. J is TRBJ1-2 and V is TRBV7-9, with D perhaps TRBD1 (6 bases). The CDR3 contains 14 residues. CDR1 and CDR2 (germline): SEHNR, FQNEAQ (reference sequence). Trimming stripped 2 bases from V and 2 bases from J, with 9 bases between.

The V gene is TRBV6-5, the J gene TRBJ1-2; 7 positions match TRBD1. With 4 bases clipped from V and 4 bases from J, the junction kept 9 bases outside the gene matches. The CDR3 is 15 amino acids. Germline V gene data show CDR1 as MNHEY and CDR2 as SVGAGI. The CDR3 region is CASSSEYRGSYGYTF. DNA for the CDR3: TGTGCCAGCAGTTCGGAGTACAGGGGTTCCTATGGCTACACCTTC.